This T cell receptor (beta chain) was recorded in a study of blood T cell repertoires in COVID-19. Study details: Sources were T cells, B-cell-depleted T cells, or PBMCs; the material itself was cDNA or gDNA.

This clone was detected only a few times. Method: immunoSEQ multiplex PCR; TCRdb's copy keeps in-frame clones and lacks some. Among 200,000 to 300,000 clones listed, 75% to 90% were seen once. The CDR3 loop spans 13 amino acids. The V gene's germline CDR1 is MNHEY and CDR2 SVGAGI. With 8 bases clipped from V and 6 bases from J, the junction kept 8 bases outside the gene matches. V usage is TRBV6-5 and J usage is TRBJ2-7; 9 bases match TRBD2. This TCR came from a human donor in a cohort sampled during active COVID-19. Sequencing was carried out using peripheral blood. CDR3 amino acids: CASVASGTGEQYF. As DNA, the CDR3 is TGTGCCAGCGTTGCTAGCGGGACGGGCGAGCAGTACTTC.